The 24 T cell receptor beta chains presented below share a single source sample, sequenced in a study of prognosis after radiotherapy for stage I lung cancer. From genomic DNA, TCR beta CDR3 was amplified by two-round multiplex PCR. TRBV and TRBJ genes each had their own specific primers in first-round PCR. TCRdb processed the multiplex PCR reads anew with MiXCR; each CDR3 protein has one entry. The sample records tens of thousands of distinct CDR3 sequences, roughly 39% being singletons. The sample consisted of PBMCs, taken before or after stereotactic body radiation therapy (not recorded which). The receptors come from a donor over 45 with non-small cell lung cancer.

J is TRBJ2-3 and V is TRBV19, with a possible D match to TRBD2 (6 bases). Germline-derived CDR1 and CDR2 are LNHDA and SQIVND (reference sequence). There are 13 residues in the CDR3. Between the trimmed V and J ends, which lost 3 bases and 5 bases, there was a span of 9 bases. DNA for the CDR3: TGTGCCAGTAGTATTTTGGGGGGAGATACGCAGTATTTT. Its protein product is CASSILGGDTQYF.

This clonotype has ten or more counts. The chain is built from TRBV5-1 and TRBJ2-2; D gene ambiguous. V dropped 1 base and J dropped 0 bases, with 7 bases sitting between them. This CDR3 spans 15 amino acids. From germline, CDR1 is SGHRS and CDR2 YFSETQ. The CDR3 nucleotides are TGCGCCAGCAGCTTGACATTCGCGAACACCGGGGAGCTGTTTTTT. This codes for CASSLTFANTGELFF.

The table lists this clonotype with many counts. The chain employs TRBV15 and TRBJ1-5, with 7 bases identical to TRBD1. CDR1 and CDR2 (germline): LNHNV, YYDKDF (reference sequence). V lost 3 bases, J lost 0 bases, and 5 bases stayed unmatched. The CDR3 consists of 16 residues. This CDR3 is CATSRVGQDSNQPQHF. As DNA, the CDR3 is TGTGCCACCAGCAGGGTTGGACAGGATAGCAATCAGCCCCAGCATTTT.

This clonotype was counted only a few times. The chain has TRBV20-1 and TRBJ2-1; 9 bases align to TRBD2. Germline CDR1 reads DFQATT; CDR2 reads SNEGSKA (reference sequence). The V segment lost 6 bases and the J segment 4 bases; nucleotides outside the gene matches: 7. The CDR3 contains 14 residues. For the CDR3, the DNA is TGCAGTGCCATGAGGCGGGAGGGTTACAATGAGCAGTTCTTC. It encodes CSAMRREGYNEQFF.

At least ten counts were recorded for this clonotype. This chain connects TRBV5-4 to TRBJ2-3, with TRBD2 as a possible D gene (5 bases). Germline lookup yields CDR1 SGHNT and CDR2 YYREEE (reference sequence). V lost 4 bases and J 2 bases, leaving 14 bases between the germline ends. There are 15 residues in the CDR3. The CDR3, as DNA: TGTGCCAGCAGCCCCACCAGCGGCCTCACAGATACGCAGTATTTT. Its translation: CASSPTSGLTDTQYF. Complete variable domain (other parts from reference TRBV5-4 and TRBJ2-3): ETGVTQSPTHLIKTRGQQVTLRCSSQSGHNTVSWYQQALGQGPQFIFQYYREEENGRGNFPPRFSGLQFPNYSSELNVNALELDDSALYLCASSPTSGLTDTQYFGPGTRLTVL.

This clonotype was counted a single time. This chain links TRBV14 with TRBJ1-2; D is perhaps TRBD1 (5 bases). CDR3 length: 15 amino acids. Trimming took off 5 bases at V and 8 bases at J, with 21 bases between the two ends. CDR1 and CDR2 from the germline V gene are SGHDN and FVKESK. The CDR3 DNA is TGTGCCAGCAGCTTCCTCGGCGGCAGGGCACGAGGCTACACCTTC. Its protein is CASSFLGGRARGYTF.

In the case of this clonotype: A read error is likely here: a far larger clone is one base away. The CDR3: CASSWTGEVGEQYF. In DNA form, the CDR3 reads TGTGCCAGCAGTTGGACAGGGGAGGTCGGCGAGCAGTACTTC. The chain is built from TRBV12-3 or TRBV12-4 and TRBJ2-7; 9 bases align to TRBD1. The CDR3 has 14 amino acids. The junction had 7 bases not matched to a gene; V was cut back by 4 bases and J by 6 bases.

In its sample, this clonotype was seen many times. The V call is TRBV6-2 or TRBV6-3, the J call TRBJ1-1, with 8 bases that match TRBD1. Germline V gene lookup returns CDR1 MNHEY and CDR2 SVGEGT. V lost 2 bases and J lost 5; bases outside the gene matches: 1. The CDR3 has 13 amino acids. The CDR3 region is CASSYTGGTEAFF. As DNA, the CDR3 is TGTGCCAGCAGTTACACAGGGGGGACTGAAGCTTTCTTT.

In this sample, this clonotype turned up many times. V usage is TRBV19 and J usage is TRBJ2-5, with TRBD2 as a possible D gene (5 bases). The CDR3 totals 14 residues. The ends were cut back, 7 bases at V and 5 bases at J, with 17 bases in the middle. Germline CDR1 and CDR2: LNHDA and SQIVND (reference sequence). The DNA of the CDR3 is TGTGCCAGTACCAGGCGGGTGGGCTTGGAGACCCAGTACTTC. Amino acid sequence: CASTRRVGLETQYF. The complete variable domain, with remaining parts taken from reference TRBV19 and TRBJ2-5, reads DGGITQSPKYLFRKEGQNVTLSCEQNLNHDAMYWYRQDPGQGLRLIYYSQIVNDFQKGDIAEGYSVSREKKESFPLTVTSAQKNPTAFYLCASTRRVGLETQYFGPGTRLLVL.

Comments on this clonotype: A much larger clone lies one base from this, so it may be a read error. V is TRBV6-2 or TRBV6-3 and J is TRBJ2-1; D possibly uses TRBD1 or TRBD2 (5 bases each). This CDR3 is built from 15 residues. V was trimmed by 5 bases and J by 0 bases, leaving 11 bases between them. Germline CDR1 MNHEY, CDR2 SVGEGT. CDR3 loop: CASSRGRSSYNEQFF. Written as DNA, the CDR3 is TGTGCCAGCAGTCGGGGCCGAAGCTCCTACAATGAGCAGTTCTTC.

This clonotype was seen ten or more times. The J gene is TRBJ2-5, the V gene TRBV20-1; TRBD1 matches 8 bases. The J segment lost 5 bases and the V segment lost 4 bases, leaving 9 bases of the junction unmatched. The CDR3 consists of 14 residues. Germline CDR1 reads DFQATT; CDR2 reads SNEGSKA (reference sequence). This CDR3 reads CSAIDRGRVETQYF. The CDR3 DNA sequence: TGCAGTGCTATCGACAGGGGAAGGGTGGAGACCCAGTACTTC.

As to this clonotype: This likely traces to a read error, being one base from a far larger clone. The J gene is TRBJ2-7, the V gene TRBV9; D gene uncertain. Germline V gene lookup returns CDR1 SGDLS and CDR2 YYNGEE. The CDR3 has 13 amino acids. The CDR3 sequence: CASSLGNSNEQYF. The CDR3, as DNA: TGCGCCAGCAGCTTGGGGAACTCAAACGAGCAGTACTTC.

This clonotype was counted at least ten times. The chain employs TRBV5-8 and TRBJ1-5; weak D call: TRBD1 (6 bases). V lost 3 bases and J lost 9, with 13 bases in between. CDR1 and CDR2 from the germline V gene are SGHTS and YDEGEE. This CDR3 region has 13 residues. CDR3 nucleotide sequence: TGTGCCAGCAGCTCCTCGCTAGGGGGGCCCCAGCATTTT. Translated: CASSSSLGGPQHF.

In regard to this clonotype: Since a far larger clone is one base different, this is likely a read error. V and J are TRBV6-4 and TRBJ1-4; weak D call: TRBD1 (5 bases). The ends were cut back, 3 bases at V and 5 bases at J, with 13 bases in the middle. CDR1 and CDR2 from the germline V gene are MRHNA and SNTAGT. The CDR3 runs to 15 residues. Here the CDR3 DNA reads TGTGCCAGCAGTGAAGTGGAGGGGAAGAATGAAAAACTGTTTTTT. Translating it yields CASSEVEGKNEKLFF.

The table lists this clonotype with many counts. The V call is TRBV28, the J call TRBJ1-1; a weak D match, TRBD1 (6 bases). This CDR3 is 16 amino acids long. Germline-derived CDR1 and CDR2 are MDHEN and SYDVKM. V dropped 5 bases and J dropped 8 bases, with 24 bases sitting between them. This CDR3 is CASSLHGGQSGEEAFF. The CDR3 DNA is TGTGCCAGCAGTCTACATGGGGGGCAGTCGGGGGAGGAAGCTTTCTTT.

This clonotype was observed once. The J gene is TRBJ1-4, the V gene TRBV27; D not certain. In germline, CDR1 is MNHEY, CDR2 SMNVEV (reference sequence). With 2 bases removed from V and 8 bases from J, the gap between germline ends came to 12 bases. The CDR3 runs to 14 residues. The CDR3 sequence is CASSLTTVTEKLFF. CDR3 DNA sequence: TGTGCCAGCAGTTTAACCACCGTGACAGAAAAACTGTTTTTT.

This clonotype has at least ten counts. The rearrangement uses TRBV4-1 and TRBJ2-5, with 10 bases that match TRBD1. V shed 1 base and J 4 bases; nucleotides not matched to a gene: 6. Germline CDR1 and CDR2: MGHRA and YSYEKL. CDR3 length equals 16 residues. CDR3: CASSQGATGGRETQYF. CDR3 nucleotides: TGCGCCAGCAGCCAAGGCGCGACAGGGGGCAGAGAGACCCAGTACTTC.

About this clonotype: A far larger clone is one nucleotide away, so this likely arose from a read error. This chain connects TRBV6-9 to TRBJ2-1, with TRBD2 identical over 7 bases. Germline V gene lookup returns CDR1 MNHGY and CDR2 SVAAGI. The trim removed 2 bases at V and 0 bases at J, leaving 22 bases unmatched. The CDR3 loop spans 22 amino acids. DNA for the CDR3: TGTGCCAGCAGTTATCACGCAGGCCCAGGCCTAGCGGCTCCGAGCTCCTACAATGAGCAGTTCTTC. It translates to CASSYHAGPGLAAPSSYNEQFF.

This clonotype was counted between two and nine times. The chain uses TRBV2 and TRBJ2-2, with D unresolved. Trimming left V 0 bases short and J 5 bases short, with 7 bases between. CDR1 is SNHLY and CDR2 is FYNNEI in the germline V gene. CDR3 size: 14 residues. The DNA of the CDR3 is TGTGCCAGCAGTGAAGCGCGTCAAACCGGGGAGCTGTTTTTT. It translates to CASSEARQTGELFF.

About this clonotype itself: Sequence at one end of the junction differs from germline and may be a read error. The chain is built from TRBV7-9 and TRBJ1-2; D is uncertain. The CDR3 loop spans 14 amino acids. Germline loops: CDR1 SEHNR, CDR2 FQNEAQ (reference sequence). CDR3 DNA sequence: TGCGCCAGCAGCTGGGAGAGAGCTAACTATGGCTACACCTTC. The encoded protein is CASSWERANYGYTF. The complete variable domain, with remaining parts taken from reference TRBV7-9 and TRBJ1-2, reads DTGVSQNPRHKITKRGQNVTFRCDPISEHNRLYWYRQTLGQGPEFLTYFQNEAQLEKSRLLSDRFSAERPKGSFSTLEIQRTEQGDSAMYLCASSWERANYGYTFGSGTRLTVV.

This clonotype has at least ten counts. The chain couples TRBV2 to TRBJ1-2, with D hard to call. In germline, CDR1 is SNHLY, CDR2 FYNNEI. V was trimmed by 7 bases and J by 0 bases, leaving 9 bases between them. The CDR3 consists of 13 residues. The CDR3, as DNA: TGTGCCAGCACGGACGTAGCTAACTATGGCTACACCTTC. It codes for CASTDVANYGYTF.

This clonotype is medium-sized in the sample. The V and J genes are TRBV6-2 or TRBV6-3 and TRBJ2-1, with D perhaps matching TRBD2 (6 bases). Germline CDR1 is MNHEY and CDR2 is SVGEGT. The CDR3 loop spans 17 amino acids. Trimming left V 2 bases short and J 8 bases short, with 22 bases between. The DNA of the CDR3 is TGTGCCAGCAGTTACGGGAGACGATCGGGGCGGGGATATGAGCAGTTCTTC. This codes for CASSYGRRSGRGYEQFF.

This clonotype was observed at least ten times. The gene calls are TRBV4-2 and TRBJ1-1; D might be TRBD1 (6 bases). Germline V gene data show CDR1 as LGHNA and CDR2 as YNFKEQ. The CDR3 consists of 14 residues. The V gene lost 5 bases and the J gene lost 5 bases, with 15 bases spanning the gap. Here the CDR3 DNA reads TGTGCCAGCAGCGGCCGGGGGCGAGGGACTGAAGCTTTCTTT. It encodes CASSGRGRGTEAFF.

This clonotype was recorded many times. The chain links TRBV5-1 to TRBJ2-2; TRBD2 agrees at 7 bases. With 0 bases clipped from V and 5 bases from J, the junction kept 4 bases outside the gene matches. The germline gives CDR1 SGHRS, CDR2 YFSETQ. CDR3 length: 15 residues. CDR3 coding DNA: TGCGCCAGCAGCTTGGCCGGGGGAGGGACCGGGGAGCTGTTTTTT. Protein product: CASSLAGGGTGELFF.